These 10 T cell receptor beta chains were all obtained from the same sample, sequenced in a study of cytomegalovirus exposure and HLA in healthy donors. PCR employed 60 Vbeta and 13 Jbeta primers. The protocol was immunoSEQ multiplex PCR, while the TCRdb copy is restricted to in-frame clones and leaves out a portion. The profile shows 130,000 to 150,000 clones, 80% of them singletons. The sample was PBMCs. Source of these receptors: a male donor in good health and CMV-seronegative.

J is TRBJ2-2 and V is TRBV9; tentative D call: TRBD2 (6 bases). Looked up from germline, CDR1 is SGDLS and CDR2 is YYNGEE. The CDR3 sequence is 15 residues long. V was cut by 0 bases and J by 3 bases, with 9 bases left in between. The CDR3 nucleotides are TGTGCCAGCAGCGTAGGTGGGACTCACACCGGGGAGCTGTTTTTT. This sequence encodes CASSVGGTHTGELFF.

This clone has a handful of counts. The V call is TRBV7-9, the J call TRBJ2-5; TRBD1 aligns across 10 bases. V lost 5 bases and J lost 3; bases outside the gene matches: 3. The germline gives CDR1 SEHNR, CDR2 FQNEAQ (reference sequence). This CDR3 spans 14 amino acids. The CDR3 sequence: CASSPGTGEETQYF. The CDR3 region has the DNA TGTGCCAGCAGCCCCGGGACAGGGGAAGAGACCCAGTACTTC.

This sequence joins TRBV7-3 and TRBJ2-7; 8 positions agree with TRBD2. The CDR3 sequence is 14 residues long. Germline lookup yields CDR1 SGHTA and CDR2 FQGTGA. The trim removed 4 bases at V and 2 bases at J, leaving 4 bases unmatched. The CDR3, as DNA: TGTGCCAGCAGCTCCCGGGGGGGTCCCTACGAGCAGTACTTC. Protein sequence: CASSSRGGPYEQYF.

The chain uses TRBV18 and TRBJ1-3, with unresolved D. Trimming removed 3 bases at V and 2 bases at J, with 11 bases between. The germline gives CDR1 KGHSH, CDR2 LQKENI. CDR3 length: 15 amino acids. The CDR3 DNA reads as TGTGCCAGCTCACCTTCCCCGGGTCCTGGAAACACCATATATTTT. Its translation is CASSPSPGPGNTIYF.

The genes are TRBV2 and TRBJ1-5; D is perhaps TRBD1 (5 bases). V was clipped by 9 bases and J by 2 bases, with 14 bases between them. Looked up from germline, CDR1 is SNHLY and CDR2 is FYNNEI. The CDR3 loop spans 14 amino acids. The CDR3 loop reads CASQGWEGNQPQHF. CDR3 DNA: TGTGCCAGTCAGGGTTGGGAGGGCAATCAGCCCCAGCATTTT.

The rearrangement uses TRBV7-3 and TRBJ2-3, with D maybe TRBD2 (7 bases). The V gene's germline CDR1 is SGHTA and CDR2 FQGTGA. The V and J ends lost 5 bases and 6 bases respectively, with 15 bases between them. This CDR3 spans 14 amino acids. In DNA, the CDR3 is TGTGCCAGCAGCCCCGGGGGGCAGGGCGATACGCAGTATTTT. Encoded protein: CASSPGGQGDTQYF.

This chain uses TRBV30 with TRBJ1-4, with D possibly being TRBD1 (5 bases). V was clipped by 1 base and J by 0 bases, with 9 bases between them. The germline CDR1 and CDR2 sequences are GTSNPN and SVGIG (reference sequence). CDR3 length equals 15 residues. DNA of the CDR3: TGTGCCTGGAGTGACCCGGGGGCAACTAATGAAAAACTGTTTTTT. Protein: CAWSDPGATNEKLFF.

V and J are TRBV30 and TRBJ2-5, with D uncertain. CDR3 length: 13 amino acids. Germline CDR1 and CDR2: GTSNPN and SVGIG (reference sequence). The germline V and J ends were trimmed by 0 bases and 4 bases, with 9 bases remaining between them. The CDR3 coding sequence is TGTGCCTGGAGTGTACTCTCGGGAGAGACCCAGTACTTC. It is translated as CAWSVLSGETQYF.

The chain recombines TRBV4-3 with TRBJ1-5, with unresolved D. The CDR3 is 15 residues long. The V end was cut by 1 base, the J end by 0 bases, with 7 bases between. Germline CDR1 is LGHNA and CDR2 is YSLEER. Written as DNA, the CDR3 is TGCGCCAGCAGCCAAGGAGAGTATAGCAATCAGCCCCAGCATTTT. Translation: CASSQGEYSNQPQHF.

The chain is built from TRBV28 and TRBJ1-2, with 7 bases aligning to TRBD1. The J segment lost 8 bases and the V segment lost 5 bases, leaving 5 bases of the junction unmatched. This CDR3 spans 12 amino acids. CDR1 MDHEN and CDR2 SYDVKM come from the germline V gene. CDR3 in DNA: TGTGCCAGCAGTATGACAGGGTACGGCTACACCTTC. It encodes CASSMTGYGYTF.